The 19 T cell receptor beta chains presented below share a single source sample, sequenced in a study of CD8 T cells in Susac syndrome. Reverse transcription of roughly 0.5 to 1 ug RNA was performed with random hexamers. One entry per CDR3 protein, called by TCRdb with MiXCR from the immunoSEQ multiplex PCR reads. This sample yields roughly 200,000 distinct CDR3 sequences, of which approximately 94% are seen a single time; approximately 0.11% belongs to the top ten. Input material: CD4+ T cells from PBMCs. The receptors stem from a human donor with Susac syndrome.

The rearrangement uses TRBV30 and TRBJ1-1, with TRBD1 identical over 8 bases. This CDR3 contains 11 residues. Germline-derived CDR1 and CDR2 are GTSNPN and SVGIG (reference sequence). V was clipped by 5 bases and J by 4 bases; unmatched bases: 0. The DNA for the CDR3 is TGTGCCTGGCAGGGGGCCACTGAAGCTTTCTTT. As protein: CAWQGATEAFF.

The chain combines TRBV30 with TRBJ1-1, with a possible D match to TRBD1 (6 bases). This CDR3 region has 14 residues. Trimming cost V 5 bases and J 5 bases, with 18 bases left between them. The V gene's germline CDR1 is GTSNPN and CDR2 SVGIG (reference sequence). The CDR3 spells CAWGGTGRGTEAFF. Written as DNA, the CDR3 is TGTGCCTGGGGGGGAACAGGGAGGGGAACTGAAGCTTTCTTT.

In this sample, this clonotype turned up once. The chain employs TRBV29-1 and TRBJ1-2, with 8 positions matching TRBD1. V shed 0 bases and J 7 bases; nucleotides not matched to a gene: 13. Germline V gene data show CDR1 as SQVTM and CDR2 as ANQGSEA. The CDR3 has 16 amino acids. The CDR3 DNA follows: TGCAGCGTTGAAGATCTGAAAGGACAGGGACTTACTGGCTACACCTTC. It translates to CSVEDLKGQGLTGYTF.

V gene TRBV19 combines with J gene TRBJ2-3; D is uncertain. The V end lost 6 bases, the J end lost 0 bases, and 10 bases lay between the germline ends. The germline V gene has CDR1 LNHDA and CDR2 SQIVND (reference sequence). This CDR3 comprises 14 residues. The CDR3, as DNA: TGTGCCAGTAGCCACACTGCTAGCACAGATACGCAGTATTTT. Translating it yields CASSHTASTDTQYF.

The J gene is TRBJ1-6, the V gene TRBV4-1; D is undetermined. The V end lost 5 bases, the J end lost 2 bases, and 10 bases lay between the germline ends. CDR3 length: 15 amino acids. Germline CDR1 reads MGHRA; CDR2 reads YSYEKL. As DNA, the CDR3 is TGCGCCAGCAGCTCGACCGGTACCTATAATTCACCCCTCCACTTT. It encodes CASSSTGTYNSPLHF.

This sequence joins TRBV12-3 or TRBV12-4 and TRBJ1-1; D possibly corresponds to TRBD1 (5 bases). This CDR3 contains 15 residues. Trimming pared 3 bases from V and 3 bases from J, leaving 14 bases between. CDR3 sequence: CASSFRGVGDTEAFF. The CDR3 DNA sequence: TGTGCCAGCAGTTTTCGTGGGGTGGGGGACACTGAAGCTTTCTTT.

V is TRBV15 and J is TRBJ2-5; 9 bases match TRBD1. CDR1 LNHNV and CDR2 YYDKDF come from the germline V gene (reference sequence). The CDR3 totals 14 residues. V lost 4 bases, J lost 6 bases, and 6 bases stayed unmatched. The CDR3 sequence is CATSTMTGGKTQYF. The CDR3 DNA reads TGTGCCACCAGCACCATGACAGGGGGGAAGACCCAGTACTTC.

The V gene is TRBV3-1, the J gene TRBJ2-7; TRBD1 agrees at 7 bases. CDR1 is LGHDT and CDR2 is YNNKEL in the germline V gene (reference sequence). Losses at the gene ends were 0 bases for V and 1 base for J; bases not matched to a gene: 6. The CDR3 spans 16 residues. The CDR3 region has the DNA TGTGCCAGCAGCCAAGATTTGAGGGGGCGATCCTACGAGCAGTACTTC. Residues: CASSQDLRGRSYEQYF.

V is TRBV2 and J is TRBJ1-5, with a tentative D call TRBD1 (5 bases). Per the germline V gene, CDR1 is SNHLY and CDR2 is FYNNEI. This CDR3 has 13 amino acids. The germline V and J ends were trimmed by 3 bases and 5 bases, with 8 bases remaining between them. The DNA for the CDR3 is TGTGCCAGCAGTGAGGAACAGGATCAGCCCCAGCATTTT. This encodes CASSEEQDQPQHF.

This clonotype showed up just once. The rearrangement links TRBV29-1 to TRBJ2-1, with D possibly being TRBD2 (7 bases). The CDR3 has 13 residues. Germline V gene sequence: CDR1 SQVTM, CDR2 ANQGSEA. Trimming took off 8 bases at V and 8 bases at J, with 19 bases between the two ends. CDR3 in amino acids: CSSRGLLSHEQFF. As DNA, the CDR3 is TGCAGCTCCAGGGGACTATTATCGCATGAGCAGTTCTTC.

V and J are TRBV18 and TRBJ2-3, with D perhaps given as TRBD1 or TRBD2 (5 bases each). Looked up from germline, CDR1 is KGHSH and CDR2 is LQKENI. There are 14 residues in the CDR3. Trimming removed 11 bases from V and 4 bases from J, with 19 bases in between. The CDR3 here is CACLEQGVSDTQYF. The DNA of the CDR3 is TGTGCCTGCCTCGAGCAGGGAGTTTCAGATACGCAGTATTTT.

V and J are TRBV20-1 and TRBJ2-7; D possibly corresponds to TRBD2 (6 bases). Per germline, CDR1 DFQATT and CDR2 SNEGSKA (reference sequence). This CDR3 contains 14 residues. Trimming stripped 4 bases from V and 2 bases from J, with 15 bases between. CDR3 residues: CSATRRDFAYEQYF. CDR3 nucleotides: TGCAGTGCTACCCGGCGGGACTTTGCCTACGAGCAGTACTTC.

The chain is built from TRBV20-1 and TRBJ2-1; the D gene could be TRBD1 or TRBD2 (5 bases each). The CDR3 consists of 13 residues. Trimming shortened V by 5 bases and J by 8 bases, and 16 bases separated the two germline ends. Germline lookup yields CDR1 DFQATT and CDR2 SNEGSKA (reference sequence). Written as DNA, the CDR3 is TGCAGTGCTGAGGTGAGGGGACCGGATGAGCAGTTCTTC. Translated, it gives CSAEVRGPDEQFF.

CDR3 in amino acids: CSASGGLYEQYF. The CDR3 region has the DNA TGCAGTGCATCGGGGGGGCTCTACGAGCAGTACTTC. This sequence joins TRBV20-1 and TRBJ2-7; 8 bases fit TRBD2. CDR3 length: 12 residues. Germline V lookup: CDR1 DFQATT, CDR2 SNEGSKA (reference sequence). V was clipped by 6 bases and J by 3 bases; unmatched bases: 4.

The chain couples TRBV20-1 to TRBJ1-5; D is perhaps TRBD1 (5 bases). Germline CDR1 DFQATT, CDR2 SNEGSKA (reference sequence). Deletions cut 4 bases from V and 2 bases from J, with 18 bases between. The CDR3 is 16 residues long. CDR3 DNA sequence: TGCAGTGCTATGTCGGATAGCCCGGGGGGCAATCAGCCCCAGCATTTT. Translation gives CSAMSDSPGGNQPQHF.

The rearrangement joins TRBV5-1 to TRBJ2-1, with D perhaps TRBD1 (6 bases). CDR3 length equals 14 residues. The V end lost 0 bases, the J end lost 5 bases, and 9 bases lay between the germline ends. The germline gives CDR1 SGHRS, CDR2 YFSETQ. Here the CDR3 DNA reads TGCGCCAGCAGCTTGGAGACAGGAAACAATGAGCAGTTCTTC. Encoded protein: CASSLETGNNEQFF.

This clonotype was seen only a few times. V is TRBV7-8 and J is TRBJ1-2; TRBD1 aligns across 7 bases. Germline V gives CDR1 SGHVS, CDR2 FQNEAQ. This CDR3 contains 13 residues. Trimming took 5 bases from V and 3 from J; bases not matched to a gene: 3. CDR3 sequence (DNA): TGTGCCAGCAGCCCAGACAGGGACTATGGCTACACCTTC. It yields the protein CASSPDRDYGYTF.

The V gene is TRBV12-3 or TRBV12-4, the J gene TRBJ2-3; 8 bases line up with TRBD1. CDR3 size: 14 residues. Trimming took 6 bases from V and 6 from J; bases not matched to a gene: 8. CDR3 sequence reads: CASRYTGGSDTQYF. CDR3 coding DNA: TGTGCCAGCAGATATACAGGGGGATCGGATACGCAGTATTTT.

The chain combines TRBV21-1 with TRBJ2-4; the table's D call, TRBD1, has no DNA check behind it. TRBV21-1 is deemed a pseudogene. The CDR3 runs 17 residues. The CDR3 DNA reads TGTGCCAGCACGACCCCCGACAGAATACTTGCCAAAAACATTCAGTACTTC. Residues: CASTTPDRILAKNIQYF.